One and the same sample provided the 28 T cell receptor beta chains below, sequenced in a study of T cells in Graves' hyperthyroidism and ophthalmopathy. TCR beta CDR3 region amplification was performed from RNA transcripts. HTBI primers were employed in a first-round RT-PCR of the TCR CDR3. TCRdb re-analysed the multiplex PCR reads in MiXCR, keeping a single row per CDR3 protein. Of over 500,000 distinct CDR3 sequences in the sample, about 15% were seen once. Input material: blood. Receptors originate from a woman aged 30 to 39 with Graves' ophthalmopathy.

Many counts were recorded for this clonotype. The chain has TRBV12-3 or TRBV12-4 and TRBJ1-1; 9 bases are shared with TRBD1. This CDR3 comprises 16 residues. The J segment lost 4 bases and the V segment lost 6 bases, leaving 12 bases of the junction unmatched. CDR3: CASRGRQGGGGTEAFF. In nucleotides, the CDR3 is TGTGCCAGCAGGGGGCGACAGGGGGGAGGCGGCACTGAAGCTTTCTTT.

The chain carries TRBV30 and TRBJ2-5; 7 nucleotides match TRBD1. Germline CDR1 is GTSNPN and CDR2 is SVGIG (reference sequence). Trimming at V came to 5 bases and at J to 3 bases, leaving 6 bases not matched to a gene. CDR3 length equals 13 residues. CDR3 amino acids: CAWQGQTKETQYF. CDR3 DNA: TGTGCCTGGCAGGGACAGACCAAAGAGACCCAGTACTTC.

The chain uses TRBV28 and TRBJ1-5; D ambiguous. The CDR3 extends over 15 amino acids. Germline V gene lookup returns CDR1 MDHEN and CDR2 SYDVKM. Trimming pared 3 bases from V and 7 bases from J, leaving 16 bases between. CDR3 in amino acids: CASSFSVKGRQPQHF. The CDR3 DNA follows: TGTGCCAGCAGTTTTAGTGTGAAGGGCAGACAGCCCCAGCATTTT.

V gene TRBV19 combines with J gene TRBJ1-2; 7 bases align to TRBD1. Losses at the gene ends were 5 bases for V and 4 bases for J; bases not matched to a gene: 4. Germline V gene lookup returns CDR1 LNHDA and CDR2 SQIVND (reference sequence). The CDR3 sequence is 13 residues long. The CDR3 bases are TGTGCCAGTAGTTATGACAGGGCCTATGGCTACACCTTC. Amino acids: CASSYDRAYGYTF.

This clonotype was observed at least ten times. V is TRBV28 and J is TRBJ2-3; maybe TRBD2 (6 bases). The CDR3 is 14 amino acids. Deletions cut 7 bases from V and 2 bases from J, with 13 bases between. Germline values: CDR1 MDHEN, CDR2 SYDVKM. CDR3 residues: CASTVGTPTDTQYF. The CDR3 nucleotides are TGTGCCAGCACCGTAGGGACTCCCACAGATACGCAGTATTTT.

Comment on this clonotype: Just one base apart from a much larger clone, this may be a read error. This rearrangement joins TRBV30 to TRBJ2-1; D is perhaps TRBD2 (5 bases). The V gene's germline CDR1 is GTSNPN and CDR2 SVGIG (reference sequence). CDR3 length: 14 amino acids. The CDR3 DNA reads TGTGCCAGGAGTGCTACAGCGGAGTACAATGAGCAGTTCTTC. Protein product: CARSATAEYNEQFF.

The V gene is TRBV7-2, the J gene TRBJ2-1; TRBD2 might be the D (5 bases). V was cut by 5 bases and J by 7 bases, with 15 bases left in between. The CDR3 consists of 14 residues. Per germline, CDR1 SGHTA and CDR2 FQGNSA. The DNA of the CDR3 is TGTGCCAGCAGCCTAGAGAGGGTGTATAATGAGCAGTTCTTC. It yields the protein CASSLERVYNEQFF.

The chain links TRBV20-1 to TRBJ2-3; 12 bases align to TRBD1. CDR1 is DFQATT, CDR2 SNEGSKA, per germline (reference sequence). The CDR3 spans 18 residues. J lost 4 bases, V lost 0 bases, and 11 bases had no gene match. CDR3 bases: TGCAGTGCTAGAGATATTTTTGGGACAGGGGGCTGGGCAGATACGCAGTATTTT. Its translation is CSARDIFGTGGWADTQYF.

There are a few counts of this clonotype. The chain couples TRBV5-6 to TRBJ2-7, with TRBD1 matching over 9 bases. The V segment lost 3 bases and the J segment 5 bases; nucleotides outside the gene matches: 9. The CDR3 covers 15 residues. Germline CDR1 reads SGHDT; CDR2 reads YYEEEE. The DNA of the CDR3 is TGTGCCAGCAGCTCTGCCGGGACAGGGCGCCACGAGCAGTACTTC. Protein product: CASSSAGTGRHEQYF.

This clonotype was counted ten times or more. This rearrangement joins TRBV2 to TRBJ2-7; D is unresolved. Trimming removed 5 bases at V and 3 bases at J, with 5 bases between. Germline V gene data show CDR1 as SNHLY and CDR2 as FYNNEI. This CDR3 region has 11 residues. The CDR3 coding sequence is TGTGCCAGCAGTCCCCACTACGAGCAGTACTTC. This gives the protein CASSPHYEQYF.

The sample holds a few counts of this clonotype. This sequence joins TRBV30 and TRBJ1-3, with 7 bases fitting TRBD1. With 4 bases clipped from V and 2 bases from J, the junction kept 2 bases outside the gene matches. CDR1 and CDR2 from the germline V gene are GTSNPN and SVGIG (reference sequence). The CDR3 sequence is 13 residues long. The CDR3 bases are TGTGCCTGGACCAGGGGGGCTGGAAACACCATATATTTT. This gives the protein CAWTRGAGNTIYF. Variable domain in full (rest from reference TRBV30 and TRBJ1-3): SQTIHQWPATLVQPVGSPLSLECTVEGTSNPNLYWYRQAAGRGLQLLFYSVGIGQISSEVPQNLSASRPQDRQFILSSKKLLLSDSGFYLCAWTRGAGNTIYFGEGSWLTVV.

V is TRBV5-8 and J is TRBJ2-1; D ambiguous. This CDR3 is 17 amino acids long. Trimming left V 5 bases short and J 0 bases short, with 18 bases between. Germline V gives CDR1 SGHTS, CDR2 YDEGEE. The CDR3: CASSLLGTVASYNEQFF. CDR3 coding DNA: TGTGCCAGCAGTCTCCTGGGAACAGTGGCCTCCTACAATGAGCAGTTCTTC.

This chain links TRBV19 with TRBJ2-6, with a weak D call TRBD1 (5 bases). This CDR3 is built from 15 residues. V was trimmed by 11 bases and J by 6 bases, leaving 20 bases between them. From germline, CDR1 is LNHDA and CDR2 SQIVND (reference sequence). The CDR3, as DNA: TGTGCCGGTCTGGCCCAGGGATTCTTGGCCAACGTCCTGACTTTC. Its protein is CAGLAQGFLANVLTF.

This clonotype was recorded at least ten times. The CDR3 region has the DNA TGTGCCAGCAGCCGACAGGGATACGTCGATGAAAAACTGTTTTTT. Translation: CASSRQGYVDEKLFF. The rearrangement joins TRBV7-2 to TRBJ1-4; 7 nucleotides agree with TRBD1. The CDR3 has 15 amino acids. Per the germline V gene, CDR1 is SGHTA and CDR2 is FQGNSA. Trimming at V came to 5 bases and at J to 6 bases, leaving 9 bases not matched to a gene.

Points on this clonotype: Its ends do not fully match the called genes, so a read error is possible. The CDR3 sequence is CANSLGPGQGFDEQFF. The CDR3 region has the DNA TGTGCCAACAGCTTAGGTCCGGGACAGGGTTTCGATGAGCAGTTCTTC. J is TRBJ2-1 and V is TRBV7-9; 9 nucleotides agree with TRBD1. CDR1 is SEHNR and CDR2 is FQNEAQ in the germline V gene (reference sequence). The CDR3 length is 16 residues. Full variable domain (missing parts from reference TRBV7-9 and TRBJ2-1): DTGVSQNPRHKITKRGQNVTFRCDPISEHNRLYWYRQTLGQGPEFLTYFQNEAQLEKSRLLSDRFSAERPKGSFSTLEIQRTEQGDSAMYLCANSLGPGQGFDEQFFGPGTRLTVL.

This clonotype came up many times. The chain has TRBV11-2 and TRBJ2-7; the match to TRBD1 covers 9 bases. Trimming at V came to 4 bases and at J to 1 base, leaving 8 bases not matched to a gene. This CDR3 region has 16 residues. Germline lookup yields CDR1 SGHAT and CDR2 FQNNGV. CDR3 nucleotide sequence: TGTGCCAGCAGCTCCCGACAGGGGGTAAAATCCTACGAGCAGTACTTC. This sequence encodes CASSSRQGVKSYEQYF.

This clonotype was observed a handful of times. The genes are TRBV20-1 and TRBJ2-7; 8 nucleotides align to TRBD2. Trimming took 4 bases from V and 4 from J; bases not matched to a gene: 6. The CDR3 has 13 residues. Looked up from germline, CDR1 is DFQATT and CDR2 is SNEGSKA (reference sequence). The CDR3 loop is CSAKGLVRYEQYF. The CDR3 DNA sequence: TGCAGTGCTAAGGGACTAGTGAGGTACGAGCAGTACTTC.

This clonotype has a handful of counts. The chain links TRBV2 to TRBJ2-7; tentatively, D is TRBD2 (5 bases). The CDR3 extends over 15 amino acids. The germline V gene encodes CDR1 SNHLY and CDR2 FYNNEI. Trimming took off 7 bases at V and 7 bases at J, with 23 bases between the two ends. CDR3 DNA sequence: TGTGCCAGCAATAGGAAAGGCGGTCAACCGGGAGAGCAGTACTTC. It codes for CASNRKGGQPGEQYF.

V is TRBV24-1 and J is TRBJ2-3; 10 nucleotides match TRBD2. The germline CDR1 and CDR2 sequences are KGHDR and SFDVKD. V gave up 4 bases and J gave up 4 bases; unmatched junction bases: 4. CDR3 size: 15 residues. The CDR3 spells CATSDLAGGADTQYF. Here the CDR3 DNA reads TGTGCCACCAGTGACTTAGCGGGAGGAGCAGATACGCAGTATTTT.

This clonotype appeared many times. V is TRBV7-2 and J is TRBJ2-5; 9 bases are a match to TRBD2. The CDR3 sequence is 15 residues long. J gave up 4 bases and V 5 bases, and 8 bases lay outside the gene matches. Per germline, CDR1 SGHTA and CDR2 FQGNSA. The CDR3 DNA follows: TGTGCCAGCAGCCGCATAGCGGGAGTTGCAGAGACCCAGTACTTC. Amino acids: CASSRIAGVAETQYF.

This clonotype turned up a few times. CDR3 in amino acids: CASSISGMGENYEQYF. The CDR3 bases are TGTGCCAGCTCCATTAGCGGGATGGGAGAAAACTACGAGCAGTACTTC. The chain has TRBV18 and TRBJ2-7; 8 bases are shared with TRBD2. The CDR3 spans 16 residues. The junction had 13 bases not matched to a gene; V was cut back by 6 bases and J by 3 bases. Germline assignment: CDR1 KGHSH and CDR2 LQKENI.

The chain couples TRBV20-1 to TRBJ2-5, with 10 bases identical to TRBD2. CDR3 size: 15 residues. Unmatched junction bases numbered 14, after V lost 3 bases and J lost 10 bases. In germline, CDR1 is DFQATT, CDR2 SNEGSKA (reference sequence). Written as DNA, the CDR3 is TGCAGTGCTAGGGCTAGCGGGAGTCATCAAGAGGGCCAGTACTTC. Translated, it gives CSARASGSHQEGQYF.

This clonotype has more than one count but fewer than ten. This chain's CDR3 is CASRDSGNNEQFF. CDR3 DNA: TGTGCCAGCAGGGATAGCGGGAACAATGAGCAGTTCTTC. This chain uses TRBV14 with TRBJ2-1; 8 bases are shared with TRBD2. The CDR3 is made up of 13 amino acids. With 6 bases clipped from V and 5 bases from J, the junction kept 3 bases outside the gene matches. The germline CDR1 and CDR2 sequences are SGHDN and FVKESK.

This clonotype came up many times. The rearrangement links TRBV28 to TRBJ2-3, with D unclear. Trimming took 2 bases from V and 4 from J, leaving 10 bases between them. The CDR3 runs 14 residues. Germline CDR1 is MDHEN and CDR2 is SYDVKM. The CDR3 is CASSLTARPDTQYF. CDR3 DNA sequence: TGTGCCAGCAGTTTAACTGCCAGACCAGATACGCAGTATTTT. The full variable domain, with the rest looked up from reference TRBV28 and TRBJ2-3, is DVKVTQSSRYLVKRTGEKVFLECVQDMDHENMFWYRQDPGLGLRLIYFSYDVKMKEKGDIPEGYSVSREKKERFSLILESASTNQTSMYLCASSLTARPDTQYFGPGTRLTVL.

V is TRBV12-3 or TRBV12-4 and J is TRBJ2-3, with 10 positions matching TRBD2. The CDR3 contains 13 residues. V gave up 1 base and J gave up 10 bases; unmatched junction bases: 2. The CDR3 region has the DNA TGTGCCAGCAGTTTAGGAGGGACTAGCGCGCAGTATTTT. It is translated as CASSLGGTSAQYF.

This clonotype has a count of ten or more. The rearrangement joins TRBV30 to TRBJ2-3; D is perhaps TRBD2 (5 bases). Trimming removed 4 bases at V and 6 bases at J, with 14 bases between. CDR1 and CDR2 (germline): GTSNPN, SVGIG (reference sequence). The CDR3 extends over 13 amino acids. The CDR3 region has the DNA TGTGCCTGGAATGGGCTACTAGGGGATACGCAGTATTTT. Translated: CAWNGLLGDTQYF.

This clonotype was counted ten times or more. The CDR3 here is CASSSRQGSYEQYF. The CDR3 DNA follows: TGTGCCAGCTCATCGAGACAGGGTTCCTACGAGCAGTACTTC. The chain is built from TRBV18 and TRBJ2-7, with TRBD1 matching 7 bases. Germline values: CDR1 KGHSH, CDR2 LQKENI. The CDR3 has 14 residues. V trimming: 5 bases; J trimming: 1 base; junction bases outside the gene matches: 5.

This clonotype occurred many times. The rearrangement uses TRBV3-1 and TRBJ2-1; D ambiguous. Germline loops: CDR1 LGHDT, CDR2 YNNKEL (reference sequence). Trimming took off 4 bases at V and 7 bases at J, with 11 bases between the two ends. The CDR3 runs to 13 residues. The CDR3 nucleotides read TGTGCCAGCAGCCCGACCCGTTGGAATGAGCAGTTCTTC. Encoded protein: CASSPTRWNEQFF.